The clone carrying this T cell receptor (beta chain) was counted at least ten times. This entry comes from a study of regulatory T cells in long-lasting Graves disease. Both iRepertoire HTBI primers and Arm-PCR of CDR3 regions were used to build the TCR beta libraries. TCRdb processed the multiplex PCR reads anew with MiXCR; each CDR3 protein has one entry. The sample includes fewer than 450,000 distinct CDR3 sequences, approximately 15% seen only once; the top ten take approximately 7.8%. V was pared by 1 base and J by 2 bases, with 7 bases between. There are 14 residues in the CDR3. The time point: newly diagnosed GD, antithyroid drugs for less than 3 months. There was RNA extracted from PBMCs, and the TCR library was made from it. Peripheral blood, at about 9 milliliters, went into EDTA tubes. A further study also used this sample, focusing on T cells in Graves' hyperthyroidism and ophthalmopathy.

The source is a middle-aged woman with Graves disease. V gene TRBV12-3 or TRBV12-4 combines with J gene TRBJ2-3; D ambiguous. The material sequenced was peripheral blood mononuclear cells (PBMCs), taken at new diagnosis, from a patient treated with antithyroid drugs. The CDR3 spells CASSLGSATDTQYF. The CDR3 region has the DNA TGTGCCAGCAGTTTAGGGTCTGCCACAGATACGCAGTATTTT.